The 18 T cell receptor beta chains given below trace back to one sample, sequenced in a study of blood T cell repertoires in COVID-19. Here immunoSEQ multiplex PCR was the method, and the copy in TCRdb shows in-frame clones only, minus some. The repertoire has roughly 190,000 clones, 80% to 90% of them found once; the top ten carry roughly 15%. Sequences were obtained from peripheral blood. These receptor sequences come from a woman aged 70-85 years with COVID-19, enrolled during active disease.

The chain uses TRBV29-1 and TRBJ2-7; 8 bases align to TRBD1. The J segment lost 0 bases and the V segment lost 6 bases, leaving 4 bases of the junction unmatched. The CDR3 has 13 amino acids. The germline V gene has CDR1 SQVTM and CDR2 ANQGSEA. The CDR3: CSVGDRSSYEQYV. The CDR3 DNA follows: TGCAGCGTGGGGGACAGGAGCTCCTACGAGCAGTACGTC.

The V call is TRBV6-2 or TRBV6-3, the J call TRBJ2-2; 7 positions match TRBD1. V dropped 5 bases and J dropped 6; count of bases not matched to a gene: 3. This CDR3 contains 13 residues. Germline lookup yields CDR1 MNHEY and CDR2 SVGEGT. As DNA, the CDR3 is TGTGCCAGCAGTCGTCAGGGGGCCGGGGAGCTGTTTTTT. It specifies CASSRQGAGELFF.

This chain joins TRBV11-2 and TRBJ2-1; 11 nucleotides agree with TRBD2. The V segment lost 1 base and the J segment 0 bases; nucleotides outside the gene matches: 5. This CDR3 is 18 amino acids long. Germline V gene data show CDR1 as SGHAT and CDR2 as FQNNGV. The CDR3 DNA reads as TGTGCCAGCAGCTTAGGCTTCACTAGCGGGAGCTCCTACAATGAGCAGTTCTTC. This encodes CASSLGFTSGSSYNEQFF.

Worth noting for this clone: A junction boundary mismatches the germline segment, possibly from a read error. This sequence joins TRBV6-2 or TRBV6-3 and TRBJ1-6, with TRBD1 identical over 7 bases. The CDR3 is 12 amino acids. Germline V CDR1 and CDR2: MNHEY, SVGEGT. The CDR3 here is CASSFFGQVLNF. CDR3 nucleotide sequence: TGTGCCAGCAGTTTCTTCGGACAGGTCCTAAACTTT.

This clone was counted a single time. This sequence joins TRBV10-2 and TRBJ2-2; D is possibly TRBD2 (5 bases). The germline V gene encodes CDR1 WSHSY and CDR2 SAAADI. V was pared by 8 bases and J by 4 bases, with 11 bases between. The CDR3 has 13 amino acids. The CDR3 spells CASRGRPTGELFF. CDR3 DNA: TGCGCCAGCCGCGGGCGTCCCACCGGGGAGCTGTTTTTT.

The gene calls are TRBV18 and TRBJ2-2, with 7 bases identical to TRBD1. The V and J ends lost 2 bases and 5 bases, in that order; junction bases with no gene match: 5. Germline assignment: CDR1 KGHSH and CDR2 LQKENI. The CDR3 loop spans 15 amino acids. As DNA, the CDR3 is TGTGCCAGCTCACCAATGACAGGGTATACCGGGGAGCTGTTTTTT. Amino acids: CASSPMTGYTGELFF.

The CDR3 DNA sequence: TGTGCCAGCAGCTTAGACGTTGGGGGGAGAAACACCATATATTTT. Encoded protein: CASSLDVGGRNTIYF. The chain employs TRBV11-2 and TRBJ1-3, with D perhaps TRBD1 (5 bases). CDR3 size: 15 residues. CDR1 and CDR2 (germline): SGHAT, FQNNGV. Deletions cut 0 bases from V and 5 bases from J, with 11 bases between.

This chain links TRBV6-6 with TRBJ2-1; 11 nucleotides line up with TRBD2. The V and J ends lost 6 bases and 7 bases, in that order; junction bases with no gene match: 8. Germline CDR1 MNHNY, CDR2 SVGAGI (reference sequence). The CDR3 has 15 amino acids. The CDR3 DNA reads TGTGCCAGCAGCTCCCTAGCGGGGGGATGGAATGAGCAGTTCTTC. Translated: CASSSLAGGWNEQFF.

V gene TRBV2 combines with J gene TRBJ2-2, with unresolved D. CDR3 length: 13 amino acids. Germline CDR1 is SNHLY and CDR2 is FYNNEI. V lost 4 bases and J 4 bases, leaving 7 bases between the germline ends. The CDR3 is CASSVISTGELFF. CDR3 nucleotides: TGTGCCAGCAGTGTAATTTCCACCGGGGAGCTGTTTTTT.

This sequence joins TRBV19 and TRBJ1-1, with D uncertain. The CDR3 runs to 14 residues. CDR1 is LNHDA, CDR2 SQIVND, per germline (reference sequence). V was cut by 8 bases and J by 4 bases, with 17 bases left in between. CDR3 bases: TGTGCCAGTGGGCGTTCGGGGTATGGCACTGAAGCTTTCTTT. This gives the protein CASGRSGYGTEAFF.

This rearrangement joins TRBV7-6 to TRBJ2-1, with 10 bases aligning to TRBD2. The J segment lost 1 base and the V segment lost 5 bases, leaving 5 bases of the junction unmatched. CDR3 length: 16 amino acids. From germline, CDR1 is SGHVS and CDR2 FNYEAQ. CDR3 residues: CASSPTSGRSYNEQFF. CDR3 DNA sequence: TGTGCCAGCAGCCCGACTAGCGGGCGATCCTACAATGAGCAGTTCTTC.

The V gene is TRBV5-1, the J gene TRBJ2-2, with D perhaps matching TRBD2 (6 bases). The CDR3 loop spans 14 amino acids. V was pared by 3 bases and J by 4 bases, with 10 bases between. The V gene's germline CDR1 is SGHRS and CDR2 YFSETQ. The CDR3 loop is CASSWDLTTGELFF. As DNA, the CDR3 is TGCGCCAGCAGCTGGGACTTAACCACCGGGGAGCTGTTTTTT.

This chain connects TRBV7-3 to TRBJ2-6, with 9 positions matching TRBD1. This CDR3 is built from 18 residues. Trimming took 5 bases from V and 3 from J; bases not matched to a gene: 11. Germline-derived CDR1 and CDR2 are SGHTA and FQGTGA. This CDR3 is CASSPPNRGLSGANVLTF. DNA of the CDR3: TGTGCCAGCAGCCCCCCCAACAGGGGGCTAAGTGGGGCCAACGTCCTGACTTTC. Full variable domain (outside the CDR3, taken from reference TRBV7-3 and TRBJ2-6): GAGVSQTPSNKVTEKGKYVELRCDPISGHTALYWYRQSLGQGPEFLIYFQGTGAADDSGLPNDRFFAVRPEGSVSTLKIQRTERGDSAVYLCASSPPNRGLSGANVLTFGAGSRLTVL.

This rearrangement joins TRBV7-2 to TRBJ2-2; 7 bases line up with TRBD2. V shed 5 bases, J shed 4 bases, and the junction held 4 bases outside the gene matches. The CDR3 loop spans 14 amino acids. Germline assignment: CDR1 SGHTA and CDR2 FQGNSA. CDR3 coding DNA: TGTGCCAGCAGCCGGGACTACCTCACCGGGGAGCTGTTTTTT. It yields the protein CASSRDYLTGELFF.

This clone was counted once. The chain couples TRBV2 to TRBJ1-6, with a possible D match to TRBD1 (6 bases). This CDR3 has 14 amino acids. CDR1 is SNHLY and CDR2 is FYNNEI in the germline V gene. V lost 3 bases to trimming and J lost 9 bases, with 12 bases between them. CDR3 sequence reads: CASSDARGSSPLHF. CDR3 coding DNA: TGTGCCAGCAGTGATGCCAGGGGAAGTTCACCCCTCCACTTT. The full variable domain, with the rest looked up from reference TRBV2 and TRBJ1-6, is EPEVTQTPSHQVTQMGQEVILRCVPISNHLYFYWYRQILGQKVEFLVSFYNNEISEKSEIFDDQFSVERPDGSNFTLKIRSTKLEDSAMYFCASSDARGSSPLHFGNGTRLTVT.

The CDR3 reads CASSISASSNEQFF. In nucleotides, the CDR3 is TGTGCCAGTAGTATAAGCGCCAGTAGCAATGAGCAGTTCTTC. The rearrangement joins TRBV19 to TRBJ2-1; D gene ambiguous. The CDR3 consists of 14 residues. Germline assignment: CDR1 LNHDA and CDR2 SQIVND (reference sequence). The ends were cut back, 2 bases at V and 6 bases at J, with 11 bases in the middle.

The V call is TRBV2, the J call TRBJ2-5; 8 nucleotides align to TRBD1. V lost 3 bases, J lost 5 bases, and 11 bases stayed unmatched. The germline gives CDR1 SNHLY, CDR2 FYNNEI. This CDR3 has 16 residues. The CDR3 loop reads CASSEGWQGAWETQYF. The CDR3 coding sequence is TGTGCCAGCAGTGAGGGTTGGCAGGGGGCATGGGAGACCCAGTACTTC.

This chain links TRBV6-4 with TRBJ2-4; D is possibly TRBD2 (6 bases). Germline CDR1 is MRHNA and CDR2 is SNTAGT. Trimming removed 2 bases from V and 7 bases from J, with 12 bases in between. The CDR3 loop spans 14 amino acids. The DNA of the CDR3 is TGTGCCAGCAGTGACGGGAAGGGGAGGAACATTCAGTACTTC. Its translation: CASSDGKGRNIQYF.